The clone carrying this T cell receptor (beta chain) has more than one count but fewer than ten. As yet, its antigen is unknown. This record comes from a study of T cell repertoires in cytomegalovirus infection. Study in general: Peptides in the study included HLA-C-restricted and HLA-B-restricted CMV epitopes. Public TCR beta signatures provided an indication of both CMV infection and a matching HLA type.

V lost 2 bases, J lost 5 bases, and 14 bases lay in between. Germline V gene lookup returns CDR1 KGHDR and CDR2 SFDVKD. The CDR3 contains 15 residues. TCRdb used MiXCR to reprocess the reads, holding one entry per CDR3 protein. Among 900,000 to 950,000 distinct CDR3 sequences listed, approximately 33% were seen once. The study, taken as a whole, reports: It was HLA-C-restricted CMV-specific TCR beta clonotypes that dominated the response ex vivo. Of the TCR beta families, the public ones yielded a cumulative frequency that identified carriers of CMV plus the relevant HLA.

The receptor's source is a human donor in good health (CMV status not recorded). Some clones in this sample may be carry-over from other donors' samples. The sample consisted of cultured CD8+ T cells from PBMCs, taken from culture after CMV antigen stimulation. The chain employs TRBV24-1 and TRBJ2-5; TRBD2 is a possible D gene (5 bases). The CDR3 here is CATSDSWTAGETQYF. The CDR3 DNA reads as TGTGCCACCAGTGATTCCTGGACTGCGGGCGAGACCCAGTACTTC.